What follows are 4 T cell receptor beta chains derived from one specimen sequenced in a study of T cell responses to AZD1222 COVID-19 vaccine. The assay was immunoSEQ multiplex PCR, and TCRdb's table has in-frame clones only and misses some. Of 95,000 to 150,000 clones in the sample, about 90% were seen once. This specimen consisted of peripheral blood, obtained on day 0 of AZD1222 vaccination. Receptors were obtained from an adult in good health.

The genes are TRBV15 and TRBJ1-2; D gene ambiguous. The CDR3 spans 15 residues. Trimming removed 1 base from V and 2 bases from J, with 11 bases in between. CDR1 and CDR2 (germline): LNHNV, YYDKDF (reference sequence). The CDR3 DNA reads TGTGCCACCAGCAGAGGTCGACGGTTAAACTATGGCTACACCTTC. Translated, it gives CATSRGRRLNYGYTF. The full variable domain, in which reference TRBV15 and TRBJ1-2 provide the parts outside the CDR3, is DAMVIQNPRYQVTQFGKPVTLSCSQTLNHNVMYWYQQKSSQAPKLLFHYYDKDFNNEADTPDNFQSRRPNTSFCFLDIRSPGLGDTAMYLCATSRGRRLNYGYTFGSGTRLTVV.

This rearrangement joins TRBV15 to TRBJ1-2; 12 nucleotides align to TRBD1. Looked up from germline, CDR1 is LNHNV and CDR2 is YYDKDF (reference sequence). The trim removed 5 bases at V and 2 bases at J, leaving 9 bases unmatched. The CDR3 is 17 residues long. The CDR3 here is CATSPNRDRGLNYGYTF. The CDR3 DNA follows: TGTGCCACCAGCCCGAATCGGGACAGGGGGCTGAACTATGGCTACACCTTC.

The rearrangement joins TRBV5-6 to TRBJ2-7, with TRBD1 matching over 7 bases. Germline assignment: CDR1 SGHDT and CDR2 YYEEEE. The CDR3 covers 15 residues. The junction had 10 bases not matched to a gene; V was cut back by 3 bases and J by 4 bases. As DNA, the CDR3 is TGTGCCAGCAGCTATCAGGGGGTGGGAAGATACGAGCAGTACTTC. Its protein is CASSYQGVGRYEQYF.

The chain combines TRBV5-1 with TRBJ2-7; TRBD1 might be the D (5 bases). The CDR3 extends over 12 amino acids. Germline lookup yields CDR1 SGHRS and CDR2 YFSETQ. Deletions cut 7 bases from V and 7 bases from J, with 15 bases between. The CDR3 nucleotides read TGCGCCAGCGCCAAGGCAGGGCTAGAGCAGTACTTC. Protein sequence: CASAKAGLEQYF.